The subject of this entry is one TCR beta chain. Profiled with immunoSEQ multiplex PCR; TCRdb holds only in-frame clones, not every one. The sample records about 27,000 clones, about 90% being singletons. The data derive from a study of OX40 agonist ivuxolimab in advanced cancers. Across the whole study: Three individuals attained partial responses, comprising one hepatocellular carcinoma case and two cutaneous melanoma cases.

This CDR3 region has 15 residues. In germline, CDR1 is SEHNR, CDR2 FQNEAQ (reference sequence). V gave up 1 base and J gave up 2 bases, with 12 bases separating them. This sample comprised CD4+ or CD8+ T cells sorted from blood, obtained in a trial of the OX40 agonist ivuxolimab. The V call is TRBV7-9, the J call TRBJ2-7, with D maybe TRBD1 (6 bases). This receptor was taken from an adult with an advanced solid tumor such as melanoma, head and neck, liver or kidney cancer. As DNA, the CDR3 is TGTGCCAGCAGCTTAGAAACAGGGTTAGCCTACGAGCAGTACTTC. As protein: CASSLETGLAYEQYF.